This TCR beta chain was sequenced for a study of T cells after somatic rescue of genetic block. Germline-derived CDR1 and CDR2 are MNHEY and SMNVEV (reference sequence). The CDR3 is made up of 12 amino acids. The V and J ends lost 5 bases and 6 bases respectively, with 10 bases between them. Repertoires were generated with immunoSEQ multiplex PCR, while TCRdb's copy carries only in-frame clones and drops some. The sample yields some 15,000 clones, about two thirds seen once. This clone occurred once. The sample has other DNA sequences that encode this CDR3 too. The clonotype was recovered from a boy younger than 18. Sequencing was carried out using peripheral blood mononuclear cells (PBMCs). The chain combines TRBV27 with TRBJ1-1, with a possible D match to TRBD1 (6 bases). This CDR3 reads CASSRTGSEAFF. In nucleotides, the CDR3 is TGTGCCAGCAGTAGAACAGGGTCTGAAGCTTTCTTT.